This T cell receptor beta chain was profiled in a study of PD-L1 blockade in urothelial cancer. Points from the study as a whole: Those with durable benefit had larger increases in tumor-associated blood clones at 3 weeks.

Time point: peripheral blood 6 weeks after treatment start. As for this clone: Its target is not known.

Per germline, CDR1 ENHRY and CDR2 SYGVKD. This CDR3 is built from 11 residues. V was trimmed by 10 bases and J by 6 bases, leaving 13 bases between them. Only in-frame clones appear in the TCRdb table, and some are missing; sequencing was by immunoSEQ multiplex PCR. The table records 75,000 to 95,000 clones, 75% to 95% of them present only once. The chain couples TRBV10-3 to TRBJ2-7; weak D call: TRBD2 (7 bases). Sequencing was performed on PBMCs, taken around atezolizumab (anti-PD-L1) treatment. The TCR originated in a woman aged 80 or over with urothelial cancer. The CDR3 DNA follows: TGTGCCACCCGGGGGGCGGTCGAGCAGTACTTC. Protein product: CATRGAVEQYF.